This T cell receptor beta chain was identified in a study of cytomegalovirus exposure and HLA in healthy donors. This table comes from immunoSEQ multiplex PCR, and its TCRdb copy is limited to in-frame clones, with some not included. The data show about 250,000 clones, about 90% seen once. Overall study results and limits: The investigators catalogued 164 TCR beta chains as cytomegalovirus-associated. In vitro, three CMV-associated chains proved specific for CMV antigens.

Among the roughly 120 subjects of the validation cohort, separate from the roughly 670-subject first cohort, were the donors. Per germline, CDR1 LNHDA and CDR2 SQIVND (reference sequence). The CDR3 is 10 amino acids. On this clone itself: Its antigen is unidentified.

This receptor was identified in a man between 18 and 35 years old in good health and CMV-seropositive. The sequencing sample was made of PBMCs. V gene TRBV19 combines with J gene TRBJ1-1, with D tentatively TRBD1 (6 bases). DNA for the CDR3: TGTGCGAGAGGGGGGACTGAAGCTTTCTTT. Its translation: CARGGTEAFF.